Below, 9 T cell receptor beta chains from the same sample are listed, as sequenced in a study of identical twins. TCRdb re-called the 5' RACE reads through MiXCR, storing one row per CDR3 protein. This table holds hundreds of thousands of distinct CDR3 sequences, around 8.6% found once. This sample was shared with a second study, whose subject was yellow fever vaccine responses in identical twins.

Sequenced: PBMCs. The receptors derive from a woman aged 18 to 35 in good health.

Many counts were recorded for this clonotype. The rearrangement links TRBV12-3 or TRBV12-4 to TRBJ2-3; 7 bases are shared with TRBD2. Germline trimming cut 2 bases from V and 4 bases from J; bases unmatched to any gene: 3. The CDR3 consists of 14 residues. Here the CDR3 reads CASSLSGEADTQYF. The CDR3 DNA is TGTGCCAGCAGTTTAAGCGGGGAGGCAGATACGCAGTATTTT.

This chain joins TRBV20-1 and TRBJ2-1, with 7 bases aligning to TRBD1. This CDR3 has 14 amino acids. Germline V gene lookup returns CDR1 DFQATT and CDR2 SNEGSKA (reference sequence). With 5 bases clipped from V and 5 bases from J, the junction kept 9 bases outside the gene matches. The chain's CDR3 is CSAVDRVPNNEQFF. The CDR3 coding sequence is TGCAGTGCTGTTGACAGGGTCCCCAACAATGAGCAGTTCTTC.

Ten or more counts support this clonotype. This chain uses TRBV6-2 or TRBV6-3 with TRBJ2-1; 9 bases align to TRBD2. V gave up 2 bases and J gave up 9 bases; unmatched junction bases: 14. This CDR3 comprises 17 residues. The germline V gene encodes CDR1 MNHEY and CDR2 SVGEGT. The CDR3 loop is CASSYEVAGVGQGEQFF. In DNA, the CDR3 is TGTGCCAGCAGTTACGAGGTAGCGGGAGTGGGTCAGGGTGAGCAGTTCTTC.

This clonotype was counted a few times. This chain connects TRBV4-1 to TRBJ2-1; D ambiguous. The germline gives CDR1 MGHRA, CDR2 YSYEKL. The CDR3 contains 17 residues. V gave up 0 bases and J gave up 5 bases, with 17 bases separating them. The CDR3: CASSQEPPVFGNNEQFF. Here the CDR3 DNA reads TGCGCCAGCAGCCAAGAGCCGCCCGTTTTCGGAAACAATGAGCAGTTCTTC.

This clonotype was seen only a few times. This chain connects TRBV11-1 to TRBJ2-6; D is ambiguous. This CDR3 region has 19 residues. Germline V gene lookup returns CDR1 SGHAT and CDR2 FQDESV (reference sequence). Deletions cut 8 bases from V and 0 bases from J, with 23 bases between. The CDR3 DNA reads as TGTGCCAGCTCCCCCCGGGTGGGCAGCTCCTTCTCTGGGGCCAACGTCCTGACTTTC. Amino acids: CASSPRVGSSFSGANVLTF.

This clonotype was picked up a small number of times. The chain links TRBV29-1 to TRBJ2-7; a weak D match, TRBD1 (6 bases). Germline V CDR1 and CDR2: SQVTM, ANQGSEA. V was pared by 0 bases and J by 1 base, with 10 bases between. This CDR3 region has 14 residues. The CDR3 nucleotides are TGCAGCGTTGAAGACAGGGGCAATTCCTACGAGCAGTACTTC. Amino acid sequence: CSVEDRGNSYEQYF.

This clonotype has more than one count but fewer than ten. V and J are TRBV29-1 and TRBJ1-1, with D uncertain. The CDR3 runs 13 residues. V was clipped by 5 bases and J by 1 base, with 11 bases between them. The germline V gene encodes CDR1 SQVTM and CDR2 ANQGSEA. CDR3 coding DNA: TGCAGCGTTAACGGACCGAAGAACACTGAAGCTTTCTTT. Protein product: CSVNGPKNTEAFF.

The chain joins TRBV27 to TRBJ2-3; no definite D call. The germline V gene has CDR1 MNHEY and CDR2 SMNVEV (reference sequence). V was cut by 2 bases and J by 2 bases, with 11 bases left in between. There are 15 residues in the CDR3. The CDR3 nucleotides are TGTGCCAGCAGTTTAACTTTGGGCCTCACAGATACGCAGTATTTT. It yields the protein CASSLTLGLTDTQYF.

This clonotype was observed a few times. V gene TRBV29-1 combines with J gene TRBJ2-4; D not resolved. Germline V CDR1 and CDR2: SQVTM, ANQGSEA. CDR3 length equals 14 residues. Trimming cost V 5 bases and J 0 bases, with 11 bases left between them. DNA for the CDR3: TGCAGCGTTATAGTTATATCAGCCAAAAACATTCAGTACTTC. Amino acid sequence: CSVIVISAKNIQYF.